This T cell receptor beta chain was retrieved from a study of blood T cells in healthy people across ages. Findings and limits, study-wide: Roughly linearly, TCR beta diversity per million T cells fell as age increased.

This clonotype was picked up one time. Its target is not known. The CDR3 is 15 residues long. V dropped 6 bases and J dropped 7; count of bases not matched to a gene: 14. CDR1 and CDR2 from the germline V gene are DFQATT and SNEGSKA (reference sequence). Sample-barcoded 5' priming and a J-beta primer mix drove a second PCR of roughly 6 to 12 cycles. Template switching added a 12-random-nucleotide identifier to every cDNA molecule. One entry per CDR3 protein, called by TCRdb with MiXCR from the 5' RACE reads. The profile shows roughly 800,000 distinct CDR3 sequences, about 62% of them singletons. Aged about 6 to 95, donors were systemically healthy Caucasians from Russia.

Sequencing was performed on blood. This TCR was recovered from a man aged 25 to 45 in good health. This chain joins TRBV20-1 and TRBJ1-4; 7 nucleotides match TRBD1. For the CDR3, the DNA is TGCAGTGCGACAAAGACCGGGACAGAAATTGAAAAACTGTTTTTT. It yields the protein CSATKTGTEIEKLFF.